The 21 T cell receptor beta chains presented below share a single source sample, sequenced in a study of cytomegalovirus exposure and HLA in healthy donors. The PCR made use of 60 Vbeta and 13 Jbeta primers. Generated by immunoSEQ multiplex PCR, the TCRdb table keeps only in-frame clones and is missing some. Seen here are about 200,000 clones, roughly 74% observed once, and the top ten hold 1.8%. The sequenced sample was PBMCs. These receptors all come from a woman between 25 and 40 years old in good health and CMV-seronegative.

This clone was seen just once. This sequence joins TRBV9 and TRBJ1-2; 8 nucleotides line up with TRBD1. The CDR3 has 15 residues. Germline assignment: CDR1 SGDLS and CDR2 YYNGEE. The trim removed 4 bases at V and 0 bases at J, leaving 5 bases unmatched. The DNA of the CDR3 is TGTGCCAGCAGCCCCGGACAGGGCGCTAACTATGGCTACACCTTC. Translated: CASSPGQGANYGYTF. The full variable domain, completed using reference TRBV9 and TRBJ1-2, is DSGVTQTPKHLITATGQRVTLRCSPRSGDLSVYWYQQSLDQGLQFLIQYYNGEERAKGNILERFSAQQFPDLHSELNLSSLELGDSALYFCASSPGQGANYGYTFGSGTRLTVV.

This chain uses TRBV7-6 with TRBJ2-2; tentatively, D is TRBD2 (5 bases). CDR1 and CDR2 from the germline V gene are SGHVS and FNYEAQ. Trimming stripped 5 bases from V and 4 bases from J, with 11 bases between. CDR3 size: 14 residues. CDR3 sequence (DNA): TGTGCCAGCAGCGAAGGACTGTCCACCGGGGAGCTGTTTTTT. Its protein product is CASSEGLSTGELFF. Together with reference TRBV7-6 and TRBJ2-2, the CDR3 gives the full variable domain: GAGVSQSPRYKVTKRGQDVALRCDPISGHVSLYWYRQALGQGPEFLTYFNYEAQQDKSGLPNDRFSAERPEGSISTLTIQRTEQRDSAMYRCASSEGLSTGELFFGEGSRLTVL.

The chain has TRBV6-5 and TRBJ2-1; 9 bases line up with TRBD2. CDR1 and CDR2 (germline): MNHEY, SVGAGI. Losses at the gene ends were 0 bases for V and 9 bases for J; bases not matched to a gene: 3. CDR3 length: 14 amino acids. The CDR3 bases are TGTGCCAGCAGTTACTCCTTAGCGGGAGTTGAGCAGTTCTTC. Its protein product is CASSYSLAGVEQFF.

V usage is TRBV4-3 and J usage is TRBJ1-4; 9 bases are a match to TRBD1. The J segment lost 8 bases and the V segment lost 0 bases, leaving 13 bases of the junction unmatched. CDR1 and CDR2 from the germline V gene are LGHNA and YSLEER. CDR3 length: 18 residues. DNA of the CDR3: TGCGCCAGCAGCCAAGAGGTAGCTGCGGACAGGGGAGAAGAAAAACTGTTTTTT. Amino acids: CASSQEVAADRGEEKLFF.

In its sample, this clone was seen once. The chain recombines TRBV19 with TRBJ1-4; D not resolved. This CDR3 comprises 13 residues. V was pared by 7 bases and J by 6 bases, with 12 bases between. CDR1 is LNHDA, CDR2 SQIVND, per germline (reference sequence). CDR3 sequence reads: CASMFLADEKLFF. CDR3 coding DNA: TGTGCCAGTATGTTTCTAGCGGATGAAAAACTGTTTTTT.

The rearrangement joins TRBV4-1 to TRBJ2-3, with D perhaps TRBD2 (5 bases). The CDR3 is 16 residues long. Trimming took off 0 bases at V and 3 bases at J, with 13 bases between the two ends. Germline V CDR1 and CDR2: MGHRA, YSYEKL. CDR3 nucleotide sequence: TGCGCCAGCAGCCAAGAGTCCCCTCCGGGGACAGATACGCAGTATTTT. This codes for CASSQESPPGTDTQYF.

The CDR3 spells CASSLRQGNNEQFF. DNA of the CDR3: TGTGCCAGCAGCTTAAGACAGGGTAACAATGAGCAGTTCTTC. The chain is built from TRBV7-2 and TRBJ2-1, with TRBD1 matching 7 bases. V lost 2 bases, J lost 5 bases, and 3 bases stayed unmatched. The CDR3 runs to 14 residues. CDR1 is SGHTA and CDR2 is FQGNSA in the germline V gene.

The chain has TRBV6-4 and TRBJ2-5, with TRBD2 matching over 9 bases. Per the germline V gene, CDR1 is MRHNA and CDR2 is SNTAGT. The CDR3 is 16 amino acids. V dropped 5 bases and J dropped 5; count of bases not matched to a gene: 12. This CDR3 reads CASSPVSSGGLETQYF. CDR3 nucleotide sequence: TGTGCCAGCAGTCCCGTGAGTAGCGGGGGTTTGGAGACCCAGTACTTC.

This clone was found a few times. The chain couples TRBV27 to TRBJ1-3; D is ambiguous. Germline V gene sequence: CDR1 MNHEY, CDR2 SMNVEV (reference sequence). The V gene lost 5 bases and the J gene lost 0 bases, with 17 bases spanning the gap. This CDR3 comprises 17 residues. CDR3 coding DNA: TGTGCCAGCAGTCCCAAGGCCACTAGACACTCTGGAAACACCATATATTTT. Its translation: CASSPKATRHSGNTIYF.

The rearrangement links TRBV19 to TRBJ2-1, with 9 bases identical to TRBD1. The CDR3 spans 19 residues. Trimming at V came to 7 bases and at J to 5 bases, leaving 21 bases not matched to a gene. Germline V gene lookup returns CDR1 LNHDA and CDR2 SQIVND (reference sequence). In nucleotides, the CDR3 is TGTGCCAGTACCGCACGTGGACAGGGGAATATTTATGATGACAATGAGCAGTTCTTC. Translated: CASTARGQGNIYDDNEQFF.

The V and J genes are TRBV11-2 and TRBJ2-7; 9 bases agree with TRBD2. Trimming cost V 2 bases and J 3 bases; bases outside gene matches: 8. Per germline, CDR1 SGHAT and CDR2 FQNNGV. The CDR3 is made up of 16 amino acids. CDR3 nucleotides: TGTGCCAGCAGCTTATGGGGGACTAGCTGGCGCTACGAGCAGTACTTC. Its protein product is CASSLWGTSWRYEQYF. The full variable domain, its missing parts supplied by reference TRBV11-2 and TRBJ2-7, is EAGVAQSPRYKIIEKRQSVAFWCNPISGHATLYWYQQILGQGPKLLIQFQNNGVVDDSQLPKDRFSAERLKGVDSTLKIQPAKLEDSAVYLCASSLWGTSWRYEQYFGPGTRLTVT.

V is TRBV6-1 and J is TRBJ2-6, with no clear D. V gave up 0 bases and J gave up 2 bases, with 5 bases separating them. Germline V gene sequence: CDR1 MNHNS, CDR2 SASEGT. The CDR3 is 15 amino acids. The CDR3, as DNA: TGTGCCAGCAGTGAAGCGGCGGCTGGGGCCAACGTCCTGACTTTC. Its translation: CASSEAAAGANVLTF.

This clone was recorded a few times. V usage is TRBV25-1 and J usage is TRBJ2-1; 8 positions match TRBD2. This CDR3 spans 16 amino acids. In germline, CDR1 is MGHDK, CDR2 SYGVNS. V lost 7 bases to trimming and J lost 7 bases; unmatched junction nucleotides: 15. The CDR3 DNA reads TGTGCCAGCATGGGCATGGGCGGGAGGCTCTCGAATGAGCAGTTCTTC. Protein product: CASMGMGGRLSNEQFF.

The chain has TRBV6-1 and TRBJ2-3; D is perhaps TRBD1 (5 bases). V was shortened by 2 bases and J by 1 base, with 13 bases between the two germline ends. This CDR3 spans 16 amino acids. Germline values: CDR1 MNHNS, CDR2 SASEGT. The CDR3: CASSEFAGIGTDTQYF. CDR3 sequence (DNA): TGTGCCAGCAGTGAATTTGCAGGGATAGGCACAGATACGCAGTATTTT.

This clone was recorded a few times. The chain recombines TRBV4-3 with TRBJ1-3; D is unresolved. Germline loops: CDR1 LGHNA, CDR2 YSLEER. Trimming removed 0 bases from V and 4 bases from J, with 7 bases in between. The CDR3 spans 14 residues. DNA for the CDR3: TGCGCCAGCAGCCAAGATCGGAGCGGAAACACCATATATTTT. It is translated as CASSQDRSGNTIYF.

The CDR3 DNA reads as TGCGCCAGCAGCTTGGGGCTAGCGGGATCGAACGAGCAGTACTTC. This gives the protein CASSLGLAGSNEQYF. The V gene is TRBV5-1, the J gene TRBJ2-7, with 9 bases identical to TRBD2. Germline V gives CDR1 SGHRS, CDR2 YFSETQ. Unmatched junction bases numbered 6, after V lost 0 bases and J lost 5 bases. This CDR3 is 15 amino acids long.

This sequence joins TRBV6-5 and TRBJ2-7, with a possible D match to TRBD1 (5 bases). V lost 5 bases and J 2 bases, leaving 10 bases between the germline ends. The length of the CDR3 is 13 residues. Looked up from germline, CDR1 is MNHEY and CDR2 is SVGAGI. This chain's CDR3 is CASSLRATYEQYF. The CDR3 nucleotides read TGTGCCAGCAGTCTCAGGGCTACCTACGAGCAGTACTTC.

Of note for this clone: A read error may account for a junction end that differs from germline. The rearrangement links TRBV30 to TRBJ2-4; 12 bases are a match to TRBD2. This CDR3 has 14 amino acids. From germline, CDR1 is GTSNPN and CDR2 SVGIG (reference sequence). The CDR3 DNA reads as TGTGCCTGGAACAAAGGACTAGCGGGACAAGGAGCGGACTTC. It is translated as CAWNKGLAGQGADF.

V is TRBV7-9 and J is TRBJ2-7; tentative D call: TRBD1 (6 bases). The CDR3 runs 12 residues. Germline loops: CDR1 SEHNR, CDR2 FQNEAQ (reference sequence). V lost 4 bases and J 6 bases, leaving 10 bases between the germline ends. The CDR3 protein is CASSSTGFEQYF. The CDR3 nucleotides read TGTGCCAGCAGCTCCACAGGGTTCGAGCAGTACTTC.

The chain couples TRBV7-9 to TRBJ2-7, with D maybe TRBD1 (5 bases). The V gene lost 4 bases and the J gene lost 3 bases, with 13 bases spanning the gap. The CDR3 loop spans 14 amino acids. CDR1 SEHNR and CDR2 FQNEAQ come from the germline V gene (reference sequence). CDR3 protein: CASSSPARDYEQYF. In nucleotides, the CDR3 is TGTGCCAGCAGCTCCCCGGCCAGGGACTACGAGCAGTACTTC.

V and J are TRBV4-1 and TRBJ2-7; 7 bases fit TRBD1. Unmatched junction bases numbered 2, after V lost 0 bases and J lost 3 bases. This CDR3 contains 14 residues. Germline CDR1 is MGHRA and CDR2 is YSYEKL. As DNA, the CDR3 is TGCGCCAGCAGCCAAGATCGACAGGGCTACGAGCAGTACTTC. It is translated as CASSQDRQGYEQYF.